Each of the 20 T cell receptor beta chains below was sequenced from the same sample in a study of T cell responses to AZD1222 COVID-19 vaccine. Sequencing used immunoSEQ multiplex PCR; TCRdb keeps in-frame clones, though not all of them. Among approximately 77,000 clones, 92% were seen once, and the ten largest hold 6% to 8.5%. The sample here was peripheral blood, taken on day 0 of MenACWY control vaccination. These receptors all stem from an adult in good health.

The chain combines TRBV6-2 or TRBV6-3 with TRBJ1-1; D remains unclear. The CDR3 is 13 amino acids. V was clipped by 1 base and J by 1 base, with 4 bases between them. Germline CDR1 MNHEY, CDR2 SVGEGT. CDR3 region: CASSYLRNTEAFF. For the CDR3, the DNA is TGTGCCAGCAGTTACTTAAGGAACACTGAAGCTTTCTTT.

J is TRBJ2-2 and V is TRBV7-6; a weak D match, TRBD2 (6 bases). In germline, CDR1 is SGHVS, CDR2 FNYEAQ. The CDR3 covers 16 residues. Trimming took off 3 bases at V and 1 base at J, with 12 bases between the two ends. CDR3 sequence: CASSFMGGLNTGELFF. DNA of the CDR3: TGTGCCAGCAGCTTTATGGGGGGACTGAACACCGGGGAGCTGTTTTTT.

The rearrangement joins TRBV5-1 to TRBJ2-5; D possibly matches TRBD1 or TRBD2 (7 bases each). Germline CDR1 and CDR2: SGHRS and YFSETQ. Trimming pared 4 bases from V and 2 bases from J, leaving 12 bases between. This CDR3 has 14 amino acids. The DNA of the CDR3 is TGCGCCAGCAGCAGCCAGGGGGGGCAAGAGACCCAGTACTTC. Translation gives CASSSQGGQETQYF.

V gene TRBV28 combines with J gene TRBJ1-5; 8 bases align to TRBD1. Germline lookup yields CDR1 MDHEN and CDR2 SYDVKM. V was pared by 6 bases and J by 3 bases, with 4 bases of the junction left unmatched. There are 14 residues in the CDR3. The CDR3 loop is CASRSGQANQPQHF. Here the CDR3 DNA reads TGTGCCAGCAGGTCGGGACAGGCCAATCAGCCCCAGCATTTT.

In this sample, this clone turned up once. The chain employs TRBV6-5 and TRBJ1-1; D gene uncertain. CDR3 length: 14 residues. Germline V gene lookup returns CDR1 MNHEY and CDR2 SVGAGI. Trimming stripped 0 bases from V and 5 bases from J, with 10 bases between. Written as DNA, the CDR3 is TGTGCCAGCAGTTACTCCTATTCGGGAACTGAAGCTTTCTTT. Translation gives CASSYSYSGTEAFF.

V is TRBV12-3 or TRBV12-4 and J is TRBJ1-2; D gene unclear. This CDR3 contains 13 residues. Trimming took off 3 bases at V and 7 bases at J, with 12 bases between the two ends. The CDR3 nucleotides read TGTGCCAGCAGTTTGCCCCCGGAGAGTGGCTACACCTTC. It is translated as CASSLPPESGYTF.

The rearrangement joins TRBV5-8 to TRBJ1-1, with no clear D. V shed 4 bases and J shed 6 bases, with 19 bases lying between them. Germline V gene data show CDR1 as SGHTS and CDR2 as YDEGEE. This CDR3 spans 15 amino acids. The CDR3 spells CASSGRAGRIAEAFF. The CDR3 DNA is TGTGCCAGCAGCGGGAGAGCGGGCAGGATCGCTGAAGCTTTCTTT.

J is TRBJ2-3 and V is TRBV9, with D perhaps TRBD2 (5 bases). V lost 3 bases and J 4 bases, leaving 15 bases between the germline ends. Germline-derived CDR1 and CDR2 are SGDLS and YYNGEE. This CDR3 comprises 15 residues. DNA of the CDR3: TGTGCCAGCAGCGGAGGTAGGTGGCGGGCAGATACGCAGTATTTT. This sequence encodes CASSGGRWRADTQYF.

This clone was detected only once. The chain joins TRBV27 to TRBJ1-1, with 9 bases lining up with TRBD1. Germline CDR1 reads MNHEY; CDR2 reads SMNVEV (reference sequence). The CDR3 contains 17 residues. Germline trimming cut 4 bases from V and 11 bases from J; bases unmatched to any gene: 20. This CDR3 reads CASSWWATGGPRDGAFF. CDR3 in DNA: TGTGCCAGCAGTTGGTGGGCGACAGGGGGGCCCAGAGACGGGGCTTTCTTT.

V is TRBV28 and J is TRBJ2-3; 16 bases line up with TRBD2. CDR3 size: 16 residues. V was clipped by 4 bases and J by 6 bases; unmatched bases: 4. The germline V gene has CDR1 MDHEN and CDR2 SYDVKM. In DNA, the CDR3 is TGTGCCAGCAGTTCGGGACTAGCGGGAGGGTCGGATACGCAGTATTTT. Protein: CASSSGLAGGSDTQYF.

J is TRBJ2-7 and V is TRBV9; 10 bases fit TRBD1. With V trimmed by 3 bases and J by 4 bases, 4 bases remained unmatched. The CDR3 is 14 residues long. Germline CDR1 SGDLS, CDR2 YYNGEE. For the CDR3, the DNA is TGTGCCAGCAGCGAAAGGACAGGGGGTTACGAGCAGTACTTC. Its protein is CASSERTGGYEQYF. Drawing the rest from reference TRBV9 and TRBJ2-7, the complete variable domain is DSGVTQTPKHLITATGQRVTLRCSPRSGDLSVYWYQQSLDQGLQFLIQYYNGEERAKGNILERFSAQQFPDLHSELNLSSLELGDSALYFCASSERTGGYEQYFGPGTRLTVT.

The V gene is TRBV2, the J gene TRBJ2-7; possible D gene TRBD2, 6 bases. Germline V gives CDR1 SNHLY, CDR2 FYNNEI. V lost 4 bases and J 6 bases, leaving 10 bases between the germline ends. The CDR3 is made up of 12 amino acids. The CDR3 DNA follows: TGTGCCAGCAGTGCACCCGGGGGCGAGCAGTACTTC. Its protein is CASSAPGGEQYF.

The chain couples TRBV6-5 to TRBJ2-7; D assignment may be TRBD1 or TRBD2 (6 bases each). V lost 2 bases to trimming and J lost 7 bases, with 18 bases between them. The CDR3 has 15 amino acids. From germline, CDR1 is MNHEY and CDR2 SVGAGI. In DNA, the CDR3 is TGTGCCAGCAGTTACCTCCAGGGGACTTTAGGTGAGCAGTACTTC. Translated: CASSYLQGTLGEQYF.

This chain uses TRBV14 with TRBJ1-2, with TRBD1 matching over 9 bases. V was clipped by 2 bases and J by 5 bases; unmatched bases: 18. The CDR3 sequence is 19 residues long. Germline V gene sequence: CDR1 SGHDN, CDR2 FVKESK. CDR3 coding DNA: TGTGCCAGCAGCCAATACACACCGGGACAGGGCTTACCGTCGTATGGCTACACCTTC. Translated, it gives CASSQYTPGQGLPSYGYTF.

This clone came up once. The CDR3 protein is CASSSQEAGTQYF. The CDR3 DNA reads TGTGCCAGCAGCAGCCAGGAGGCGGGTACGCAGTATTTT. This chain joins TRBV7-3 and TRBJ2-3; possible D gene TRBD2, 5 bases. The ends were cut back, 5 bases at V and 8 bases at J, with 14 bases in the middle. The CDR3 length is 13 residues. Germline CDR1 reads SGHTA; CDR2 reads FQGTGA.

This chain connects TRBV19 to TRBJ2-7; D not resolved. Germline V gene lookup returns CDR1 LNHDA and CDR2 SQIVND (reference sequence). The CDR3 has 11 residues. The V end was cut by 3 bases, the J end by 3 bases, with 3 bases between. The CDR3 DNA reads as TGTGCCAGTAGTATCGGCTACGAGCAGTACTTC. Translating it yields CASSIGYEQYF.

In DNA form, the CDR3 reads TGTGCCAGCAGTCAATTGGATGAGCAGTTCTTC. This codes for CASSQLDEQFF. The chain recombines TRBV6-2 or TRBV6-3 with TRBJ2-1, with D hard to call. V was shortened by 5 bases and J by 8 bases, with 7 bases between the two germline ends. The germline gives CDR1 MNHEY, CDR2 SVGEGT. The CDR3 contains 11 residues.

With respect to this clone: The sample contains more than one DNA sequence encoding this CDR3. V and J are TRBV28 and TRBJ2-7; D is unclear. V shed 3 bases and J shed 3 bases, with 6 bases lying between them. This CDR3 has 12 residues. Germline-derived CDR1 and CDR2 are MDHEN and SYDVKM. The DNA of the CDR3 is TGTGCCAGCAGTTTGCTAAACTACGAGCAGTACTTC. Protein sequence: CASSLLNYEQYF.

The DNA of the CDR3 is TGTGCCAGCAGCGTAGGGTCCTGGGGGGTCGGTGAGCAGTTCTTC. Encoded protein: CASSVGSWGVGEQFF. The chain uses TRBV9 and TRBJ2-1; TRBD2 is a possible D gene (6 bases). Per the germline V gene, CDR1 is SGDLS and CDR2 is YYNGEE. V was cut by 0 bases and J by 9 bases, with 16 bases left in between. The CDR3 contains 15 residues.

The chain couples TRBV7-9 to TRBJ1-4; unclear D gene. From germline, CDR1 is SEHNR and CDR2 FQNEAQ (reference sequence). The V gene lost 1 base and the J gene lost 8 bases, with 14 bases spanning the gap. The CDR3 runs 15 residues. This CDR3 reads CASSLVSRLGEKLFF. The CDR3 nucleotides read TGTGCCAGCAGCTTAGTTTCCAGGTTAGGGGAAAAACTGTTTTTT.